The present T cell receptor (beta chain) was sequenced within a study of shared clonotypes between healthy human individuals. Whole-study results and caveats: When compared with the clonotypes that were shared by all four sorted-subset donors, the non-shared clonotypes turned out to have lower generation probabilities.

Sequencing used immunoSEQ multiplex PCR; TCRdb keeps in-frame clones, though not all of them. The sample lists about 580,000 clones; 98% were seen once. The CDR3 has 12 amino acids. CDR1 is SGDLS and CDR2 is YYNGEE in the germline V gene. V was pared by 4 bases and J by 8 bases, with 10 bases between. Terminally differentiated effector memory CD45RA+ cells were left out of the naive CD8 fraction, which was CD45RO-negative and positively selected for CCR7. The study drew its donors from healthy HIV-negative adults without recent acute infections or vaccinations. On this clone itself: Its specificity is not known.

The chain has TRBV9 and TRBJ2-1; D not certain. Sequenced material: naive CD8+ T cells sorted from blood. The sequence derives from a man under 40 in good health. The CDR3 sequence is CASSFRLDEQFF. The CDR3 DNA sequence: TGTGCCAGCAGCTTCCGGCTGGATGAGCAGTTCTTC. Supplemented by reference TRBV9 and TRBJ2-1, the full variable domain reads DSGVTQTPKHLITATGQRVTLRCSPRSGDLSVYWYQQSLDQGLQFLIQYYNGEERAKGNILERFSAQQFPDLHSELNLSSLELGDSALYFCASSFRLDEQFFGPGTRLTVL.